This is a list of T cell receptor beta chains from one sample in a study of blood T cell repertoires in COVID-19. Data came from immunoSEQ multiplex PCR; TCRdb stores just in-frame clones and leaves some out. The top ten clones hold 4% to 5% of a sample with under 150,000 clones, more than 75% of them seen once. The specimen was peripheral blood. The receptors come from a man aged 60-69 years with COVID-19, enrolled during active disease. CDR3s include the opening cysteine and the closing phenylalanine or tryptophan. A D gene is named only where the DNA matches it firmly. A clone size is listed for some rows: how often the clone was seen (once, few, many), or a class if it is expanded.

length	V	J	size	D	CDR3	DNA
15	TRBV6-5	TRBJ2-7	.	.	CASSYRQGISYEQYF	TGTGCCAGCAGTTACAGGCAGGGGATCTCCTACGAGCAGTACTTC
16	TRBV5-6	TRBJ1-1	.	.	CASSRPLGALITEAFF	TGTGCCAGCAGCCGCCCTCTGGGGGCTTTAATCACTGAAGCTTTCTTT
13	TRBV19	TRBJ1-2	.	.	CASSIGQGNGYTF	TGTGCCAGTAGTATAGGGCAGGGGAATGGCTACACCTTC
13	TRBV11-3	TRBJ1-2	.	TRBD1	CASSSQTGKGYTF	TGTGCCAGCAGCTCTCAGACAGGGAAGGGCTACACCTTC
15	TRBV2	TRBJ2-1	.	TRBD2	CASSGLAGGYNEQFF	TGTGCCAGCAGTGGACTAGCGGGAGGCTACAATGAGCAGTTCTTC
15	TRBV19	TRBJ1-1	.	TRBD1	CASSTGGRMNTEAFF	TGTGCCAGTAGTACAGGGGGCCGTATGAACACTGAAGCTTTCTTT
15	TRBV24-1	TRBJ2-5	once	.	CATSDSGVRGETQYF	TGTGCCACCAGTGATTCCGGCGTTCGAGGAGAGACCCAGTACTTC
16	TRBV28	TRBJ1-3	.	.	CASSLANRFSGNTIYF	TGTGCCAGCAGTTTGGCGAACAGATTCTCTGGAAACACCATATATTTT
15	TRBV15	TRBJ2-1	.	TRBD2	CATSAPGREFNEQFF	TGTGCCACCAGCGCCCCAGGGCGGGAGTTCAATGAGCAGTTCTTC
14	TRBV6-2/TRBV6-3	TRBJ1-2	.	.	CASSKLQGSYGYTF	TGTGCCAGCAGCAAACTTCAGGGTAGCTATGGCTACACCTTC
18	TRBV2	TRBJ2-1	.	TRBD2	CASTPGGGTSGSWGEQFF	TGTGCCAGCACCCCCGGGGGAGGGACTAGCGGGTCATGGGGTGAGCAGTTCTTC
11	TRBV5-1	TRBJ2-1	.	TRBD1	CASRGDSEQFF	TGCGCCAGCAGAGGGGACAGCGAGCAGTTCTTC
14	TRBV19	TRBJ1-1	.	.	CASSIGVAGTEAFF	TGTGCCAGTAGTATTGGGGTGGCGGGCACTGAAGCTTTCTTT
14	TRBV4-1	TRBJ2-1	.	.	CASSQEFASLGQFF	TGCGCCAGCAGCCAAGAGTTCGCTAGCTTAGGGCAGTTCTTC
14	TRBV4-1	TRBJ1-2	.	TRBD1	CASSPDRGIYGYTF	TGCGCCAGCAGCCCCGACAGGGGTATCTATGGCTACACCTTC
12	TRBV28	TRBJ1-2	.	TRBD1	CASSQGDYGYTF	TGTGCCAGCTCACAGGGGGACTATGGCTACACCTTC
14	TRBV5-1	TRBJ2-4	.	TRBD1	CASSLARTGSIQYF	TGCGCCAGCAGCTTGGCTCGGACAGGGTCCATTCAGTACTTC
14	TRBV5-4	TRBJ2-3	.	TRBD2	CATPREGSTDTQYF	TGTGCGACGCCCCGGGAGGGTAGCACAGATACGCAGTATTTT
15	TRBV18	TRBJ1-2	.	TRBD1	CASSSSGTGALGYTF	TGTGCCAGCTCATCCTCCGGGACAGGGGCGCTGGGCTACACCTTC
15	TRBV15	TRBJ2-1	.	.	CATSRDAGSYNEQFF	TGTGCCACCAGCAGAGATGCGGGATCCTACAATGAGCAGTTCTTC
13	TRBV11-3	TRBJ2-5	.	TRBD1	CASSRDSQETQYF	TGTGCCAGCAGCCGGGACAGTCAAGAGACCCAGTACTTC
14	TRBV2	TRBJ1-1	.	TRBD1	CASHPGGVDTEAFF	TGTGCCAGCCATCCAGGGGGCGTCGACACTGAAGCTTTCTTT
24	TRBV14	TRBJ2-2	.	TRBD2	CASSQGHDRILQTGRAQNTGELFF	TGTGCCAGCAGCCAAGGGCATGACAGGATCCTTCAGACCGGGAGGGCCCAGAACACCGGGGAGCTGTTTTTT
15	TRBV5-1	TRBJ2-7	.	TRBD1	CASSPSGTGFDEQYF	TGCGCCAGCAGCCCTAGTGGGACAGGCTTTGACGAGCAGTACTTC